The 9 T cell receptor beta chains given below trace back to one sample, sequenced in a study of response to subunit inactivated influenza vaccine. Each CDR3 protein is one row after TCRdb ran MiXCR on the RT-PCR reads. The data hold about 190,000 distinct CDR3 sequences, with about 15% observed a single time. The input for sequencing was CD8+ T cells sorted from PBMCs, taken 4 to 6 days after vaccination. The receptors shown here come from a middle-aged man who received an inactivated influenza vaccine.

This clonotype was counted a few times. The CDR3 spells CASSQQRGNEQFF. The CDR3, as DNA: TGTGCCAGCAGCCAACAGAGGGGTAATGAGCAGTTCTTC. This chain joins TRBV4-2 and TRBJ2-1; D may match TRBD1 or TRBD2 (5 bases each). Looked up from germline, CDR1 is LGHNA and CDR2 is YNFKEQ. The length of the CDR3 is 13 residues. The V end was cut by 2 bases, the J end by 7 bases, with 9 bases between.

This clonotype was detected many times. This rearrangement joins TRBV4-1 to TRBJ1-1; 10 bases are a match to TRBD1. Germline values: CDR1 MGHRA, CDR2 YSYEKL. The junction had 3 bases not matched to a gene; V was cut back by 1 base and J by 4 bases. The CDR3 spans 15 residues. Here the CDR3 DNA reads TGCGCCAGCAGCCAAGGACAGGGGGCAACCACTGAAGCTTTCTTT. Protein sequence: CASSQGQGATTEAFF.

A few counts support this clonotype. The chain joins TRBV27 to TRBJ2-1; D might be TRBD2 (6 bases). Germline V gives CDR1 MNHEY, CDR2 SMNVEV (reference sequence). With 6 bases removed from V and 2 bases from J, the gap between germline ends came to 14 bases. The CDR3 length is 15 residues. The CDR3 DNA reads TGTGCCAGCAGCCCCACTAGCTCCCCCTACAATGAGCAGTTCTTC. The encoded protein is CASSPTSSPYNEQFF.

The V call is TRBV7-9, the J call TRBJ1-4; D unresolved. This CDR3 spans 15 amino acids. Deletions cut 5 bases from V and 3 bases from J, with 13 bases between. The V gene's germline CDR1 is SEHNR and CDR2 FQNEAQ (reference sequence). The DNA for the CDR3 is TGTGCCAGCAGCGACCTATCGAGGGCTAATGAAAAACTGTTTTTT. Protein product: CASSDLSRANEKLFF.

The genes are TRBV29-1 and TRBJ1-1; D is uncertain. This CDR3 spans 11 amino acids. Between the trimmed V and J ends, which lost 2 bases and 0 bases, there was a span of 1 base. Germline CDR1 and CDR2: SQVTM and ANQGSEA. The CDR3 region has the DNA TGCAGCGTTGAACTGAACACTGAAGCTTTCTTT. It is translated as CSVELNTEAFF.

The J gene is TRBJ1-5, the V gene TRBV4-1; tentatively, D is TRBD1 (6 bases). The CDR3 runs 16 residues. V was pared by 3 bases and J by 4 bases, with 16 bases between. Germline V CDR1 and CDR2: MGHRA, YSYEKL. The CDR3 loop reads CASSQYPRGPNQPQHF. DNA for the CDR3: TGCGCCAGCAGCCAGTACCCCAGGGGCCCAAATCAGCCCCAGCATTTT.

This clonotype showed up many times. The genes are TRBV15 and TRBJ1-1, with a tentative D call TRBD1 (6 bases). The CDR3 is 14 amino acids. The germline gives CDR1 LNHNV, CDR2 YYDKDF (reference sequence). Trimming shortened V by 4 bases and J by 1 base, and 10 bases separated the two germline ends. CDR3 residues: CATSTGQTNTEAFF. In DNA form, the CDR3 reads TGTGCCACCAGCACCGGACAGACGAACACTGAAGCTTTCTTT.

The chain recombines TRBV7-6 with TRBJ1-1; 7 bases are a match to TRBD1. Germline V gene sequence: CDR1 SGHVS, CDR2 FNYEAQ. V dropped 2 bases and J dropped 0; count of bases not matched to a gene: 9. CDR3 size: 17 residues. The CDR3 region has the DNA TGTGCCAGCAGCTTAAGGGGGCTGGCAAATTTGAACACTGAAGCTTTCTTT. This sequence encodes CASSLRGLANLNTEAFF.

This clonotype turned up a few times. The chain has TRBV20-1 and TRBJ2-5; 7 bases fit TRBD1. V was clipped by 5 bases and J by 5 bases; unmatched bases: 5. Germline V gene data show CDR1 as DFQATT and CDR2 as SNEGSKA (reference sequence). The CDR3 consists of 12 residues. The CDR3 DNA follows: TGCAGTGCTCCCGACAGGGCGGAGACCCAGTACTTC. This codes for CSAPDRAETQYF.